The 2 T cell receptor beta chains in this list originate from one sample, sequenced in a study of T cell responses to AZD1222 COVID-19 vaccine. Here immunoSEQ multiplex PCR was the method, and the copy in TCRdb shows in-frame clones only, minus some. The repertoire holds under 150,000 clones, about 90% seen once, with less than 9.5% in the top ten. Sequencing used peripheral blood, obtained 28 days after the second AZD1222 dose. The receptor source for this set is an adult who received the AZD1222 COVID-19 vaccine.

The CDR3 reads CASSGGVNEKLFF. The CDR3 DNA reads as TGTGCCAGCAGCGGAGGGGTAAATGAAAAACTGTTTTTT. The chain employs TRBV16 and TRBJ1-4, with D tentatively TRBD1 (5 bases). Germline V gives CDR1 KGHSY, CDR2 FQNENV. The CDR3 totals 13 residues. V was cut by 5 bases and J by 5 bases, with 9 bases left in between.

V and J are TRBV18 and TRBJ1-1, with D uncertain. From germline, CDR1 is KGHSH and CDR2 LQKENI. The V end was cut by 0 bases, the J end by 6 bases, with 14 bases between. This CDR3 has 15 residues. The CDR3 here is CASSPPRGESSEAFF. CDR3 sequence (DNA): TGTGCCAGCTCACCACCACGGGGTGAGAGCTCTGAAGCTTTCTTT. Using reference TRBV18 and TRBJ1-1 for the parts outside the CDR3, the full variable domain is NAGVMQNPRHLVRRRGQEARLRCSPMKGHSHVYWYRQLPEEGLKFMVYLQKENIIDESGMPKERFSAEFPKEGPSILRIQQVVRGDSAAYFCASSPPRGESSEAFFGQGTRLTVV.